These 7 T cell receptor beta chains came from one sample sequenced in a study of identical twins. Using its own MiXCR run on the 5' RACE reads, TCRdb lists one record per CDR3 protein. The sample has about 190,000 distinct CDR3 sequences, about 16% seen once. These data also formed part of another study, on T cells expressing NK-cell markers.

Sequenced input: CD8+ T cells sorted from blood. The receptors were gathered from a woman in her late teens or twenties in good health.

This clonotype was seen a handful of times. J is TRBJ2-6 and V is TRBV14; D unclear. The CDR3 totals 17 residues. Germline V gives CDR1 SGHDN, CDR2 FVKESK. V was cut by 4 bases and J by 0 bases, with 13 bases left in between. The CDR3 here is CASSPLSPHSGANVLTF. The CDR3 coding sequence is TGTGCCAGCAGCCCGCTCTCCCCACACTCTGGGGCCAACGTCCTGACTTTC.

This clonotype was counted between two and nine times. This chain connects TRBV29-1 to TRBJ2-7, with D tentatively TRBD2 (5 bases). This CDR3 spans 11 amino acids. The germline V gene encodes CDR1 SQVTM and CDR2 ANQGSEA. V dropped 3 bases and J dropped 6 bases, with 9 bases sitting between them. The CDR3 nucleotides are TGCAGCGTTGACGAGGGATCCGAGCAGTACTTC. It encodes CSVDEGSEQYF.

This chain joins TRBV27 and TRBJ1-6, with D possibly being TRBD1 (6 bases). The CDR3 loop spans 13 amino acids. In germline, CDR1 is MNHEY, CDR2 SMNVEV (reference sequence). V was clipped by 4 bases and J by 14 bases, with 15 bases between them. DNA for the CDR3: TGTGCCAGCAGTTCCGCCAGGGCAGGGGCCCTCCACTTT. It yields the protein CASSSARAGALHF.

A few counts support this clonotype. This chain links TRBV27 with TRBJ2-1, with D perhaps TRBD1 or TRBD2 (5 bases each). Trimming left V 6 bases short and J 8 bases short, with 17 bases between. The CDR3 loop spans 14 amino acids. CDR1 MNHEY and CDR2 SMNVEV come from the germline V gene (reference sequence). Here the CDR3 DNA reads TGTGCCAGCAGCCTCGGAGCCTTGGGGGATGAGCAGTTCTTC. This translates into CASSLGALGDEQFF.

The genes are TRBV7-6 and TRBJ1-1; D ambiguous. This CDR3 is built from 14 residues. Germline V gene lookup returns CDR1 SGHVS and CDR2 FNYEAQ. The V gene lost 5 bases and the J gene lost 5 bases, with 15 bases spanning the gap. CDR3 nucleotides: TGTGCCAGCAGCGTCAGGCAGTCGAGGACTGAAGCTTTCTTT. Translating gives CASSVRQSRTEAFF.

This clonotype was detected many times. The rearrangement links TRBV29-1 to TRBJ1-2; TRBD1 matches 8 bases. Germline CDR1 and CDR2: SQVTM and ANQGSEA. CDR3 size: 14 residues. The V gene end was trimmed by 6 bases and the J gene end by 4 bases; junction bases not matched to a gene: 10. The CDR3 bases are TGCAGCGTAGTACAGGGGGACGGGATCTATGGCTACACCTTC. It encodes CSVVQGDGIYGYTF.

The rearrangement uses TRBV12-3 or TRBV12-4 and TRBJ1-2; D call uncertain. The CDR3 consists of 12 residues. V lost 6 bases and J 4 bases, leaving 9 bases between the germline ends. CDR3 nucleotides: TGTGCCAGCAGCTCAGGAGTCTATGGCTACACCTTC. Amino acid sequence: CASSSGVYGYTF.